Below, 26 T cell receptor beta chains from the same sample are listed, as sequenced in a study of cytomegalovirus exposure and HLA in healthy donors. PCR employed 60 Vbeta and 13 Jbeta primers. Some clones are missing from TCRdb's copy, which holds only in-frame ones; the method was immunoSEQ multiplex PCR. The sample lists about 160,000 clones, roughly four fifths occurring once. Sequencing was performed on PBMCs. The source of these receptors is a man aged 45 to 65 in good health and CMV-seropositive.

The gene calls are TRBV18 and TRBJ1-5; TRBD1 matches 9 bases. Germline CDR1 is KGHSH and CDR2 is LQKENI. The CDR3 spans 15 residues. J was trimmed by 4 bases and V by 6 bases; bases with no gene match: 7. This CDR3 is CASSLQGASNQPQHF. The CDR3 DNA is TGTGCCAGCTCCCTACAGGGGGCAAGTAATCAGCCCCAGCATTTT.

V is TRBV28 and J is TRBJ2-3; a weak D match, TRBD2 (6 bases). The CDR3 is 15 amino acids. Germline loops: CDR1 MDHEN, CDR2 SYDVKM. Trimming removed 2 bases from V and 0 bases from J, with 9 bases in between. The DNA of the CDR3 is TGTGCCAGCAGTTTACTTGCGGGGAGCACAGATACGCAGTATTTT. Its translation is CASSLLAGSTDTQYF.

V usage is TRBV21-1 and J usage is TRBJ2-5; the listed D gene, TRBD2, was not tested against the DNA. TRBV21-1 is annotated as a pseudogene. This CDR3 is 19 amino acids long. In nucleotides, the CDR3 is TGTGCCAGCAGCAAAAATCTAGCGGGAGAACGGGGGTCGTCAGAGACCCAGTACTTC. Translating gives CASSKNLAGERGSSETQYF.

The V gene is TRBV11-2, the J gene TRBJ1-2; the match to TRBD1 covers 8 bases. The CDR3 runs 14 residues. Germline-derived CDR1 and CDR2 are SGHAT and FQNNGV. V lost 3 bases, J lost 7 bases, and 7 bases stayed unmatched. CDR3 coding DNA: TGTGCCAGCAGCTTGGGCAGGGGGCTCAGTGGCTACACCTTC. Translating it yields CASSLGRGLSGYTF.

This chain joins TRBV5-5 and TRBJ1-5; TRBD1 matches 10 bases. Germline V gene data show CDR1 as SGHKS and CDR2 as YYEKEE (reference sequence). The CDR3 sequence is 14 residues long. Trimming at V came to 3 bases and at J to 7 bases, leaving 4 bases not matched to a gene. CDR3: CASSWTGGSQPQHF. In DNA, the CDR3 is TGTGCCAGCAGCTGGACAGGGGGGAGCCAGCCCCAGCATTTT.

This chain connects TRBV9 to TRBJ1-1, with TRBD1 matching 9 bases. This CDR3 is 15 amino acids long. The ends lost 3 bases at V and 0 bases at J; junction bases unmatched: 3. The germline V gene has CDR1 SGDLS and CDR2 YYNGEE. The CDR3 DNA reads TGTGCCAGCAGCGCGGGGACAGGGATGAACACTGAAGCTTTCTTT. It is translated as CASSAGTGMNTEAFF.

The V and J genes are TRBV6-4 and TRBJ2-1; 10 nucleotides match TRBD2. There are 19 residues in the CDR3. V lost 4 bases, J lost 0 bases, and 12 bases stayed unmatched. Per germline, CDR1 MRHNA and CDR2 SNTAGT. The CDR3 nucleotides are TGTGCCAGCAGTGTACTAGCGGGATCTGATATTAGCTCCTACAATGAGCAGTTCTTC. Translation gives CASSVLAGSDISSYNEQFF.

The chain is built from TRBV2 and TRBJ1-1; TRBD1 aligns across 7 bases. The J segment lost 5 bases and the V segment lost 4 bases, leaving 7 bases of the junction unmatched. The CDR3 consists of 14 residues. CDR1 is SNHLY and CDR2 is FYNNEI in the germline V gene. The CDR3 DNA sequence: TGTGCCAGCAGTGGACAGGGAGAGAGGACTGAAGCTTTCTTT. Translation gives CASSGQGERTEAFF.

This clone appeared a few times. The chain has TRBV27 and TRBJ2-1; D perhaps matches TRBD2 (6 bases). Trimming stripped 3 bases from V and 0 bases from J, with 12 bases between. The CDR3 consists of 16 residues. From germline, CDR1 is MNHEY and CDR2 SMNVEV (reference sequence). The CDR3 region is CASSFGTFRSYNEQFF. CDR3 DNA sequence: TGTGCCAGCAGTTTCGGGACTTTTCGCTCCTACAATGAGCAGTTCTTC.

This clone appeared a single time. The chain has TRBV12-5 and TRBJ2-7; TRBD2 matches 10 bases. This CDR3 contains 16 residues. Unmatched junction bases numbered 9, after V lost 3 bases and J lost 4 bases. The germline V gene has CDR1 LGHNT and CDR2 FRNRAP. Here the CDR3 reads CASGFTPSGSSYEQYF. In DNA form, the CDR3 reads TGTGCTAGTGGTTTCACCCCTAGCGGGAGTTCGTACGAGCAGTACTTC.

This chain links TRBV5-4 with TRBJ1-6; 9 nucleotides match TRBD1. J gave up 10 bases and V 1 base, and 6 bases lay outside the gene matches. Germline CDR1 reads SGHNT; CDR2 reads YYREEE (reference sequence). The CDR3 is made up of 15 amino acids. CDR3 coding DNA: TGTGCCAGCAGCTTGTCGGGACAGGGTACCTCACCCCTCCACTTT. This sequence encodes CASSLSGQGTSPLHF.

The V gene is TRBV9, the J gene TRBJ2-3; 8 bases agree with TRBD2. The CDR3 spans 15 residues. Germline V CDR1 and CDR2: SGDLS, YYNGEE. The trim removed 1 base at V and 7 bases at J, leaving 8 bases unmatched. DNA of the CDR3: TGTGCCAGCAGCGTATCGCGGGGGGTTCCACATACGCAGTATTTT. As protein: CASSVSRGVPHTQYF.

The chain joins TRBV7-8 to TRBJ2-2, with D possibly matching TRBD1 (6 bases). V gave up 1 base and J gave up 6 bases, with 12 bases separating them. The CDR3 covers 15 residues. From germline, CDR1 is SGHVS and CDR2 FQNEAQ. This chain's CDR3 is CASSLDRVLSGELFF. Written as DNA, the CDR3 is TGTGCCAGCAGCTTAGACAGGGTTTTGTCCGGGGAGCTGTTTTTT.

The V and J genes are TRBV28 and TRBJ1-5; 8 bases line up with TRBD1. J gave up 8 bases and V 2 bases, and 8 bases lay outside the gene matches. The CDR3 covers 15 residues. The germline CDR1 and CDR2 sequences are MDHEN and SYDVKM. The CDR3 region has the DNA TGTGCCAGCAGTTTAGGACAGGGAGGGAGTGAGCCCCAGCATTTT. As protein: CASSLGQGGSEPQHF.

This chain uses TRBV10-3 with TRBJ2-2; possibly TRBD1 for D (5 bases). Trimming stripped 2 bases from V and 4 bases from J, with 5 bases between. There are 13 residues in the CDR3. Per the germline V gene, CDR1 is ENHRY and CDR2 is SYGVKD. The CDR3 coding sequence is TGTGCCATCAGTGAGGACAGCACCGGGGAGCTGTTTTTT. It is translated as CAISEDSTGELFF.

This clone was counted between two and nine times. The chain has TRBV6-5 and TRBJ2-4; 7 positions agree with TRBD1. V gave up 5 bases and J gave up 10 bases; unmatched junction bases: 8. The germline CDR1 and CDR2 sequences are MNHEY and SVGAGI. The CDR3 has 13 amino acids. This chain's CDR3 is CASSKRRQGIQYF. CDR3 coding DNA: TGTGCCAGCAGTAAACGCAGACAGGGAATTCAGTACTTC.

This chain uses TRBV28 with TRBJ2-3, with TRBD1 matching over 7 bases. Germline-derived CDR1 and CDR2 are MDHEN and SYDVKM. With 4 bases clipped from V and 1 base from J, the junction kept 8 bases outside the gene matches. The CDR3 is made up of 16 amino acids. For the CDR3, the DNA is TGTGCCAGCAGTTCTCCAAGGGGGCGCGGCACAGATACGCAGTATTTT. Residues: CASSSPRGRGTDTQYF.

This clone showed up just once. This chain joins TRBV7-2 and TRBJ1-2; D is undetermined. This CDR3 contains 17 residues. Germline V gives CDR1 SGHTA, CDR2 FQGNSA. V was cut by 0 bases and J by 2 bases, with 16 bases left in between. CDR3 nucleotide sequence: TGTGCCAGCAGCTTAGCGGCCGGGATCCGTTCCAACTATGGCTACACCTTC. Translation: CASSLAAGIRSNYGYTF.

A remark on this clone: The same CDR3 can be traced to other DNA sequences in this sample. The rearrangement links TRBV4-1 to TRBJ2-1; weak D call: TRBD2 (6 bases). CDR3 length: 18 amino acids. The V end lost 9 bases, the J end lost 0 bases, and 24 bases lay between the germline ends. Germline V gene sequence: CDR1 MGHRA, CDR2 YSYEKL. As DNA, the CDR3 is TGCGCCAGTAGCTTTCGAGCGTCTTTGGAGGGCTCCTACAATGAGCAGTTCTTC. Translation: CASSFRASLEGSYNEQFF.

The chain carries TRBV5-1 and TRBJ2-3; 11 bases align to TRBD2. In germline, CDR1 is SGHRS, CDR2 YFSETQ. After removal of 2 bases from V and 0 bases from J, the junction contained 5 bases not matched to a gene. CDR3 size: 17 residues. The CDR3 region is CASSLETSGVSTDTQYF. Written as DNA, the CDR3 is TGCGCCAGCAGCTTAGAGACTAGCGGGGTTAGCACAGATACGCAGTATTTT.

The V gene is TRBV5-1, the J gene TRBJ2-7, with unresolved D. The CDR3 totals 14 residues. The V end was cut by 6 bases, the J end by 4 bases, with 17 bases between. The V gene's germline CDR1 is SGHRS and CDR2 YFSETQ. CDR3 DNA sequence: TGCGCCAGCACCCCGAGACTCGATGCGTACGAGCAGTACTTC. This encodes CASTPRLDAYEQYF.

V and J are TRBV7-6 and TRBJ2-5, with 10 positions matching TRBD1. The DNA end is more similar to TRBJ2-7, so the J call may be wrong. This CDR3 region has 12 residues. Germline V gene lookup returns CDR1 SGHVS and CDR2 FNYEAQ. CDR3 DNA: TGTGCCAGCGGGACAGGGGACTACGAGCAGTACTTC. This codes for CASGTGDYEQYF.

The chain uses TRBV7-9 and TRBJ1-1; no reliable D call. Trimming left V 1 base short and J 0 bases short, with 9 bases between. The CDR3 sequence is 15 residues long. Germline CDR1 SEHNR, CDR2 FQNEAQ (reference sequence). CDR3 coding DNA: TGTGCCAGCAGCTTAGAGGCGGGAATGAACACTGAAGCTTTCTTT. As protein: CASSLEAGMNTEAFF.

In the case of this clone: Other DNA sequences within the sample encode an identical CDR3. This chain joins TRBV5-4 and TRBJ1-1; 7 bases agree with TRBD1. This CDR3 spans 12 amino acids. Germline trimming cut 2 bases from V and 8 bases from J; bases unmatched to any gene: 3. Germline-derived CDR1 and CDR2 are SGHNT and YYREEE (reference sequence). The CDR3 nucleotides read TGTGCCAGCAGCTTTACAGGGGAAGAAGCTTTCTTT. Translated, it gives CASSFTGEEAFF.

The chain recombines TRBV9 with TRBJ1-1, with D possibly being TRBD1 (5 bases). The CDR3 is 15 amino acids. Germline V gene data show CDR1 as SGDLS and CDR2 as YYNGEE. The V and J ends lost 1 base and 3 bases respectively, with 13 bases between them. Written as DNA, the CDR3 is TGTGCCAGCAGCGTATACATGGGAGGGGACACTGAAGCTTTCTTT. It yields the protein CASSVYMGGDTEAFF. The entire variable domain, with the rest obtained from reference TRBV9 and TRBJ1-1, is as follows: DSGVTQTPKHLITATGQRVTLRCSPRSGDLSVYWYQQSLDQGLQFLIQYYNGEERAKGNILERFSAQQFPDLHSELNLSSLELGDSALYFCASSVYMGGDTEAFFGQGTRLTVV.

The genes are TRBV4-2 and TRBJ2-1, with 11 positions matching TRBD2. The CDR3 spans 18 residues. Germline CDR1 and CDR2: LGHNA and YNFKEQ. V lost 4 bases, J lost 4 bases, and 12 bases stayed unmatched. CDR3 in DNA: TGTGCCAGCAGCCCCGCCCCTCTAGCGGGGGGACAATACAATGAGCAGTTCTTC. Its translation is CASSPAPLAGGQYNEQFF.